This T cell receptor (beta chain) was retrieved from a study of blood T cell repertoires in COVID-19. Looking at the study overall: Samples representing acute and convalescent COVID-19 were sourced from the United States, Italy and Spain. Sources were T cells, B-cell-depleted T cells, or PBMCs; the material itself was cDNA or gDNA.

This CDR3 has 13 residues. V was cut by 2 bases and J by 1 base, with 5 bases left in between. The germline gives CDR1 MNHEY, CDR2 SVGAGI. In the authors' workflow: Estimation of nucleated cell counts relied on the amplification of reference gene primers. Assay used: immunoSEQ multiplex PCR; TCRdb lists only in-frame clones, some missing. V, J and clone size are taken as reported in that table, and D and trimming were inferred from the DNA itself. The sample comprises around 300,000 clones, roughly 90% of which are singletons, and 4% rests with the top ten. What was sequenced was peripheral blood. The receptor was derived from a woman aged 45-60 years with active or convalescent COVID-19. The chain joins TRBV6-5 to TRBJ1-1; D not resolved. The CDR3: CASSYRPNTEAFF. CDR3 coding DNA: TGTGCCAGCAGTTACCGTCCGAACACTGAAGCTTTCTTT.